This T cell receptor (beta chain) was observed in a study of T cells in Graves' hyperthyroidism and ophthalmopathy. Study-wide points: In validation, the model predicted ophthalmopathy. These predictions came a median approximately six months before onset.

The investigators amplified TCR beta CDR3 regions from RNA transcripts. First-round RT-PCR targeting the TCR CDR3 was performed with the HTBI primer set. TCRdb re-derived calls from the multiplex PCR reads in MiXCR, one entry per CDR3 protein. The repertoire holds a few hundred thousand distinct CDR3 sequences, with 13% as singletons. The sample holds a few counts of this clonotype. The antigen remains undetermined. Germline assignment: CDR1 ENHRY and CDR2 SYGVKD. V was shortened by 7 bases and J by 0 bases, with 10 bases between the two germline ends. CDR3 size: 14 residues. Patients aged 18 to 65 with hyperthyroidism were newly diagnosed, with duration under 2 months. Patients having uncontrolled infection, another autoimmune disease, pregnancy or lactation were not included.

The gene calls are TRBV10-3 and TRBJ1-3, with D uncertain. The sequence was collected from a woman younger than 35 with Graves' hyperthyroidism. Material for sequencing was blood. CDR3 protein: CAIKTDISGNTIYF. The CDR3 nucleotides read TGTGCCATCAAAACAGACATCTCTGGAAACACCATATATTTT.